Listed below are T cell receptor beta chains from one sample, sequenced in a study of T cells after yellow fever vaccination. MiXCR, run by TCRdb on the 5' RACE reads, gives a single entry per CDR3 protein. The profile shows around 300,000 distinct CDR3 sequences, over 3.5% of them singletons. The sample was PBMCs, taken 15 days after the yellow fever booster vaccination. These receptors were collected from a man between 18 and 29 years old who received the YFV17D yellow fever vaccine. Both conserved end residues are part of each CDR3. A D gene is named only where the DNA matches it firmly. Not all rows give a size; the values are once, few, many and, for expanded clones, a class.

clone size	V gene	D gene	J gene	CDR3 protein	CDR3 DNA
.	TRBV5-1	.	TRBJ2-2	CASSPPIGELFF	TGCGCCAGCAGCCCCCCAATCGGGGAGCTGTTTTTT
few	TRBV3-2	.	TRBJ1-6	CASSHRGTFAYAQRPLHF	TGTGCCAGCAGCCACCGCGGGACGTTTGCCTACGCCCAACGACCCCTCCACTTT
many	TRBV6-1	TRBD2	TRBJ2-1	CASIRASGGNEQFF	TGTGCCAGCATCCGGGCTAGCGGGGGCAATGAGCAGTTCTTC
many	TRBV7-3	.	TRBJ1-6	CASSLDGFSYNSPLHF	TGTGCCAGCAGCTTGGACGGATTCTCCTATAATTCACCCCTCCACTTT
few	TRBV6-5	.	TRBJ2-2	CASSFHGTPSGRTGELFF	TGTGCCAGCAGTTTTCACGGGACCCCGTCAGGTCGCACCGGGGAGCTGTTTTTT
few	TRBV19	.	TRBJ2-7	CASSTRGLDEQYF	TGTGCCAGTAGTACCAGGGGATTAGACGAGCAGTACTTC
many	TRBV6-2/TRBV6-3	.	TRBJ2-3	CASRNTDTQYF	TGTGCCAGCAGGAACACAGATACGCAGTATTTT
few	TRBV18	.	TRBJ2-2	CASSPPEYPGELFF	TGTGCCAGCTCACCACCTGAGTATCCCGGGGAGCTGTTTTTT
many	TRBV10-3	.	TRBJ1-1	CAISTTKDGLNTEAFF	TGTGCCATCAGTACCACGAAGGACGGCTTGAACACTGAAGCTTTCTTT
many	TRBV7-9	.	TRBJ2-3	CASRHGPRRVDTQYF	TGTGCCAGCAGACACGGGCCCCGAAGGGTAGATACGCAGTATTTT
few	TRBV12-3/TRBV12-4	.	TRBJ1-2	CASSLLGVGGYTF	TGTGCCAGCAGTTTATTAGGGGTGGGTGGCTACACCTTC
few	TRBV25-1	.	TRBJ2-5	CASSVRKETQYF	TGTGCCAGCAGTGTGCGGAAAGAGACCCAGTACTTC